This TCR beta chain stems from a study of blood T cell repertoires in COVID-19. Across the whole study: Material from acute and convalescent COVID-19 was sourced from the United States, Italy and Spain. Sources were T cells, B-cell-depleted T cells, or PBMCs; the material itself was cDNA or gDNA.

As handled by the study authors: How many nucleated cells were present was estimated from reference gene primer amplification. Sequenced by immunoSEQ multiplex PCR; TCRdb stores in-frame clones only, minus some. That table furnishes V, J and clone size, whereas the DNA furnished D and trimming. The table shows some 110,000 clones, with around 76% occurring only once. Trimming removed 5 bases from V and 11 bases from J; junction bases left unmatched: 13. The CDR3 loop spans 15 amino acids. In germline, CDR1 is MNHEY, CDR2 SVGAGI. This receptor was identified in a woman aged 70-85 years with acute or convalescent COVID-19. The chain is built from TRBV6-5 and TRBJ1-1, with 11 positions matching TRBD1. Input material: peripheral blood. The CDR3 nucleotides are TGTGCCAGCAGTCTCTCTCCGGGACAGGGGGTGCGCGCTTTCTTT. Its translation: CASSLSPGQGVRAFF.